The 11 T cell receptor beta chains reported below all come from one sample, sequenced in a study of blood T cell repertoires in COVID-19. Data came from immunoSEQ multiplex PCR; TCRdb stores just in-frame clones and leaves some out. The sample carries some 130,000 clones, 86% recorded once. Sequencing was performed on PBMCs or T cells enriched from blood (not recorded which). All receptors derive from a woman aged 50 to 65 who had recovered from COVID-19.

The rearrangement joins TRBV4-1 to TRBJ1-2; TRBD1 aligns across 8 bases. In germline, CDR1 is MGHRA, CDR2 YSYEKL. The CDR3 totals 17 residues. The junction had 7 bases not matched to a gene; V was cut back by 1 base and J by 0 bases. CDR3 coding DNA: TGCGCCAGCAGCCAAGGCGGCAGGGGGCGGTCTAACTATGGCTACACCTTC. Translating it yields CASSQGGRGRSNYGYTF.

This clone occurred once. The V and J genes are TRBV4-1 and TRBJ2-3; 7 bases match TRBD1. The CDR3 contains 17 residues. Germline CDR1 is MGHRA and CDR2 is YSYEKL. V was pared by 0 bases and J by 3 bases, with 9 bases of the junction left unmatched. CDR3 amino acids: CASSQEYRGFVTDTQYF. In DNA, the CDR3 is TGCGCCAGCAGCCAAGAATACAGGGGATTTGTAACAGATACGCAGTATTTT.

The V gene is TRBV24-1, the J gene TRBJ1-5; D might be TRBD1 (6 bases). Trimming left V 6 bases short and J 6 bases short, with 11 bases between. CDR3 size: 13 residues. Looked up from germline, CDR1 is KGHDR and CDR2 is SFDVKD. CDR3 sequence reads: CATSSGTSQPQHF. CDR3 DNA sequence: TGTGCCACCAGTTCCGGGACATCTCAGCCCCAGCATTTT.

The V and J genes are TRBV9 and TRBJ1-1, with 7 bases that match TRBD1. CDR3 length: 12 residues. The J segment lost 7 bases and the V segment lost 4 bases, leaving 4 bases of the junction unmatched. Per germline, CDR1 SGDLS and CDR2 YYNGEE. The CDR3 DNA is TGTGCCAGCAGCCCCCAGGGGGGTGAAGCTTTCTTT. Encoded protein: CASSPQGGEAFF. The whole variable domain, remainder taken from reference TRBV9 and TRBJ1-1, is DSGVTQTPKHLITATGQRVTLRCSPRSGDLSVYWYQQSLDQGLQFLIQYYNGEERAKGNILERFSAQQFPDLHSELNLSSLELGDSALYFCASSPQGGEAFFGQGTRLTVV.

V gene TRBV5-1 combines with J gene TRBJ2-1; 10 bases align to TRBD2. There are 16 residues in the CDR3. Germline CDR1 reads SGHRS; CDR2 reads YFSETQ. J was trimmed by 5 bases and V by 4 bases; bases with no gene match: 9. CDR3 nucleotide sequence: TGCGCCAGCAGCATGGCTAGCGGGGGCGCCAACAATGAGCAGTTCTTC. It encodes CASSMASGGANNEQFF. Full variable domain (rest looked up from reference TRBV5-1 and TRBJ2-1): KAGVTQTPRYLIKTRGQQVTLSCSPISGHRSVSWYQQTPGQGLQFLFEYFSETQRNKGNFPGRFSGRQFSNSRSEMNVSTLELGDSALYLCASSMASGGANNEQFFGPGTRLTVL.

About this clone itself: The identical CDR3 is also encoded by other nucleotide sequences in the sample. The rearrangement uses TRBV5-1 and TRBJ2-5; 11 bases align to TRBD2. V shed 4 bases, J shed 1 base, and the junction held 3 bases outside the gene matches. The CDR3 is 15 residues long. Germline lookup yields CDR1 SGHRS and CDR2 YFSETQ. The CDR3 protein is CASSRLAGGQETQYF. Written as DNA, the CDR3 is TGCGCCAGCAGCCGTCTAGCGGGGGGCCAAGAGACCCAGTACTTC.

This clone has a single count. The CDR3 bases are TGCAGCTCCCGGGGAGGGGCTGCTACTAGCGGGTATACGCAGTATTTT. Translated: CSSRGGAATSGYTQYF. The chain has TRBV29-1 and TRBJ2-3, with 9 bases aligning to TRBD2. The CDR3 has 16 residues. The J segment lost 7 bases and the V segment lost 8 bases, leaving 19 bases of the junction unmatched. Germline V CDR1 and CDR2: SQVTM, ANQGSEA.

This clone showed up just a few times. The chain has TRBV12-3 or TRBV12-4 and TRBJ2-2, with D unresolved. The length of the CDR3 is 13 residues. Trimming stripped 8 bases from V and 4 bases from J, with 11 bases between. The CDR3 here is CASVLGFTGELFF. DNA for the CDR3: TGTGCCAGCGTACTCGGGTTCACCGGGGAGCTGTTTTTT.

The chain's CDR3 is CASSVAGGVTDTQYF. CDR3 in DNA: TGTGCCAGCAGCGTAGCGGGGGGGGTTACAGATACGCAGTATTTT. The chain recombines TRBV9 with TRBJ2-3; 8 bases are shared with TRBD2. Germline V CDR1 and CDR2: SGDLS, YYNGEE. This CDR3 spans 15 amino acids. After removal of 0 bases from V and 3 bases from J, the junction contained 3 bases not matched to a gene.

The rearrangement uses TRBV6-6 and TRBJ1-1, with 7 bases matching TRBD1. This CDR3 spans 12 amino acids. With 3 bases clipped from V and 6 bases from J, the junction kept 1 base outside the gene matches. CDR1 MNHNY and CDR2 SVGAGI come from the germline V gene (reference sequence). CDR3 region: CASSYQGAEAFF. CDR3 DNA sequence: TGTGCCAGCAGTTATCAGGGGGCTGAAGCTTTCTTT.

The chain is built from TRBV30 and TRBJ1-1; 7 bases match TRBD1. Per germline, CDR1 GTSNPN and CDR2 SVGIG (reference sequence). The CDR3 length is 13 residues. The junction had 8 bases not matched to a gene; V was cut back by 5 bases and J by 5 bases. CDR3 in DNA: TGTGCCTGGGCGAGACAGGGTTCTACTGAAGCTTTCTTT. Translated, it gives CAWARQGSTEAFF.